This T cell receptor (beta chain) is drawn from a study of beta chain features in type 1 diabetes. Expressed TCRB transcripts were sequenced because the entire RNA isolate underwent reverse transcription. Generated by immunoSEQ multiplex PCR, the TCRdb table keeps only in-frame clones and is missing some. The sample has hundreds of thousands of clones, around a sixth seen once. V lost 4 bases to trimming and J lost 7 bases; unmatched junction nucleotides: 5. The germline CDR1 and CDR2 sequences are SGHNT and YYREEE (reference sequence). The CDR3 spans 14 residues. The V and J genes are TRBV5-4 and TRBJ2-1; 10 positions match TRBD2. The sequenced sample consisted of naive CD4+ T cells from blood. This TCR was recovered from a man aged 18 to 35 in good health. As DNA, the CDR3 is TGTGCCAGCAGCCTAAAGCGGGAGGGGAATGAGCAGTTCTTC. Translation: CASSLKREGNEQFF.